These 27 T cell receptor beta chains were all obtained from the same sample, sequenced in a study of blood T cell repertoires in COVID-19. Assay used: immunoSEQ multiplex PCR; TCRdb lists only in-frame clones, some missing. The sample yields 200,000 to 300,000 clones, 82% seen once. Sequencing was carried out using peripheral blood. The receptors stem from a woman aged 60-75 years with active or convalescent COVID-19.

This sequence joins TRBV28 and TRBJ1-1; D is undetermined. CDR1 and CDR2 from the germline V gene are MDHEN and SYDVKM. The CDR3 has 14 amino acids. V gave up 9 bases and J gave up 1 base, with 15 bases separating them. DNA for the CDR3: TGTGCCAGTGGGAAGCGTCGGGGGAACACTGAAGCTTTCTTT. Translation: CASGKRRGNTEAFF. The full variable domain, in which reference TRBV28 and TRBJ1-1 provide the parts outside the CDR3, is DVKVTQSSRYLVKRTGEKVFLECVQDMDHENMFWYRQDPGLGLRLIYFSYDVKMKEKGDIPEGYSVSREKKERFSLILESASTNQTSMYLCASGKRRGNTEAFFGQGTRLTVV.

The chain combines TRBV2 with TRBJ2-7; no definite D call. The CDR3 runs to 13 residues. Germline loops: CDR1 SNHLY, CDR2 FYNNEI. V gave up 6 bases and J gave up 7 bases, with 16 bases separating them. The CDR3: CASRRDTAREQYF. The CDR3 DNA is TGTGCCAGCAGAAGAGACACCGCCCGGGAGCAGTACTTC.

The rearrangement joins TRBV20-1 to TRBJ1-1; D unresolved. This CDR3 is built from 14 residues. Germline V gene lookup returns CDR1 DFQATT and CDR2 SNEGSKA (reference sequence). Trimming left V 3 bases short and J 0 bases short, with 11 bases between. The CDR3 bases are TGCAGTGCTAGTACTCCGGGTATGAACACTGAAGCTTTCTTT. This gives the protein CSASTPGMNTEAFF.

The chain carries TRBV20-1 and TRBJ1-2; TRBD1 might be the D (5 bases). V was shortened by 6 bases and J by 4 bases, with 9 bases between the two germline ends. In germline, CDR1 is DFQATT, CDR2 SNEGSKA (reference sequence). This CDR3 region has 11 residues. The CDR3 DNA sequence: TGCAGTGCCCCTGACAGCTATGGCTACACCTTC. It codes for CSAPDSYGYTF.

This clone appeared a few times. The genes are TRBV4-1 and TRBJ1-3, with no clear D. CDR3 length equals 16 residues. V was pared by 0 bases and J by 4 bases, with 13 bases between. Germline CDR1 is MGHRA and CDR2 is YSYEKL. The CDR3 nucleotides are TGCGCCAGCAGCCAAGATCACCGGGGTGGAGGAAACACCATATATTTT. Translating it yields CASSQDHRGGGNTIYF.

CDR3 nucleotide sequence: TGTGCCAGCGCATCTACTAGGGAAGAGACCCAGTACTTC. This translates into CASASTREETQYF. The rearrangement uses TRBV7-2 and TRBJ2-5; possibly TRBD2 for D (5 bases). The CDR3 loop spans 13 amino acids. Looked up from germline, CDR1 is SGHTA and CDR2 is FQGNSA. The ends were cut back, 8 bases at V and 3 bases at J, with 13 bases in the middle.

There are a few counts of this clone. The chain carries TRBV19 and TRBJ1-5; D remains unclear. Trimming took 0 bases from V and 9 from J, leaving 6 bases between them. Germline-derived CDR1 and CDR2 are LNHDA and SQIVND (reference sequence). The CDR3 is made up of 12 amino acids. CDR3 nucleotide sequence: TGTGCCAGTAGTATAGATCTTTTGCCCCAGCATTTT. Translating it yields CASSIDLLPQHF. The complete variable domain, with remaining parts taken from reference TRBV19 and TRBJ1-5, reads DGGITQSPKYLFRKEGQNVTLSCEQNLNHDAMYWYRQDPGQGLRLIYYSQIVNDFQKGDIAEGYSVSREKKESFPLTVTSAQKNPTAFYLCASSIDLLPQHFGDGTRLSIL.

The chain carries TRBV18 and TRBJ1-1, with D possibly matching TRBD1 (5 bases). Germline V gives CDR1 KGHSH, CDR2 LQKENI. The V end was cut by 2 bases, the J end by 1 base, with 29 bases between. CDR3 length: 21 residues. DNA for the CDR3: TGTGCCAGCTCACCAATTAAGGGCGAAAATAGGCTTCCAGGGTCGAACACTGAAGCTTTCTTT. Translated, it gives CASSPIKGENRLPGSNTEAFF.

This clone was detected only a few times. The CDR3 DNA follows: TGCGCCAGCAGCCCCGGACAGGGGGCGTTTAATGAGCAGTTCTTC. Its translation: CASSPGQGAFNEQFF. The chain employs TRBV4-1 and TRBJ2-1; 11 bases fit TRBD1. V dropped 4 bases and J dropped 7; count of bases not matched to a gene: 6. CDR1 and CDR2 (germline): MGHRA, YSYEKL. The CDR3 sequence is 15 residues long.

The chain employs TRBV11-2 and TRBJ2-1; TRBD2 matches 8 bases. V shed 1 base, J shed 0 bases, and the junction held 5 bases outside the gene matches. This CDR3 is built from 17 residues. CDR1 is SGHAT and CDR2 is FQNNGV in the germline V gene. For the CDR3, the DNA is TGTGCCAGCAGCTTAGGCGGGGGGCTTGGCTCCTACAATGAGCAGTTCTTC. Residues: CASSLGGGLGSYNEQFF.

The V and J genes are TRBV5-4 and TRBJ1-1, with D unclear. The CDR3 covers 13 residues. With 0 bases removed from V and 1 base from J, the gap between germline ends came to 4 bases. The germline V gene encodes CDR1 SGHNT and CDR2 YYREEE (reference sequence). Written as DNA, the CDR3 is TGTGCCAGCAGCTTGGACAGGAACACTGAAGCTTTCTTT. Amino acid sequence: CASSLDRNTEAFF.

This chain connects TRBV5-1 to TRBJ2-7, with TRBD1 matching 7 bases. This CDR3 spans 15 amino acids. Germline CDR1 and CDR2: SGHRS and YFSETQ. J was trimmed by 4 bases and V by 4 bases; bases with no gene match: 11. In nucleotides, the CDR3 is TGCGCCAGCAGCCCCGGAGCAGGGGGAAGATACGAGCAGTACTTC. Amino acid sequence: CASSPGAGGRYEQYF.

Only a few counts were recorded for this clone. The chain combines TRBV5-1 with TRBJ1-6; no clear D gene. Deletions cut 0 bases from V and 0 bases from J, with 10 bases between. The CDR3 runs to 17 residues. Germline V CDR1 and CDR2: SGHRS, YFSETQ. The CDR3 sequence: CASSLGPRSSYNSPLHF. CDR3 coding DNA: TGCGCCAGCAGCTTGGGACCGAGGAGCTCCTATAATTCACCCCTCCACTTT.

About this clone: In the same sample, other DNA sequences code for this CDR3. The genes are TRBV2 and TRBJ2-7; D is unclear. This CDR3 comprises 13 residues. The V gene lost 2 bases and the J gene lost 7 bases, with 12 bases spanning the gap. CDR1 and CDR2 (germline): SNHLY, FYNNEI. Here the CDR3 reads CASSESPGREQYF. The CDR3, as DNA: TGTGCCAGCAGTGAAAGTCCCGGTCGGGAGCAGTACTTC.

The sample holds a few counts of this clone. The V gene is TRBV7-2, the J gene TRBJ1-4; 7 positions agree with TRBD1. V was clipped by 5 bases and J by 0 bases; unmatched bases: 3. From germline, CDR1 is SGHTA and CDR2 FQGNSA. The CDR3 loop spans 15 amino acids. CDR3 bases: TGTGCCAGCAGCCGGGACAGCGCAACTAATGAAAAACTGTTTTTT. This translates into CASSRDSATNEKLFF.

The gene calls are TRBV7-2 and TRBJ2-2, with TRBD1 matching 9 bases. V was clipped by 2 bases and J by 11 bases; unmatched bases: 9. Per germline, CDR1 SGHTA and CDR2 FQGNSA. The CDR3 has 15 amino acids. The CDR3: CASSLMGATGGELFF. The CDR3 coding sequence is TGTGCCAGCAGCTTAATGGGGGCGACAGGGGGAGAGCTGTTTTTT.

This clone was detected a few times. The chain combines TRBV6-5 with TRBJ2-4; a possible D gene is TRBD1 (6 bases). This CDR3 spans 13 amino acids. V was trimmed by 6 bases and J by 9 bases, leaving 15 bases between them. In germline, CDR1 is MNHEY, CDR2 SVGAGI. CDR3 nucleotides: TGTGCCAGCAGCAACTCAGGGGTTGGCATTCAGTACTTC. The encoded protein is CASSNSGVGIQYF.

The V gene is TRBV5-5, the J gene TRBJ1-2, with 10 bases aligning to TRBD1. The V gene end was trimmed by 0 bases and the J gene end by 2 bases; junction bases not matched to a gene: 1. CDR1 is SGHKS, CDR2 YYEKEE, per germline (reference sequence). CDR3 length: 15 residues. Written as DNA, the CDR3 is TGTGCCAGCAGCTTGGAGGGACAGGGGAACTATGGCTACACCTTC. Translating gives CASSLEGQGNYGYTF.

V gene TRBV15 combines with J gene TRBJ2-3, with D maybe TRBD1 (5 bases). This CDR3 is built from 16 residues. V gave up 0 bases and J gave up 2 bases, with 12 bases separating them. Germline V gene data show CDR1 as LNHNV and CDR2 as YYDKDF (reference sequence). Here the CDR3 DNA reads TGTGCCACCAGCAGAGATATGGGGCGGCCCACAGATACGCAGTATTTT. Residues: CATSRDMGRPTDTQYF.

The rearrangement links TRBV7-2 to TRBJ1-5; D gene ambiguous. V was shortened by 5 bases and J by 6 bases, with 11 bases between the two germline ends. In germline, CDR1 is SGHTA, CDR2 FQGNSA. CDR3 length equals 13 residues. The CDR3 DNA is TGTGCCAGCAGCCCGGATCCAGGTCAGCCCCAGCATTTT. This encodes CASSPDPGQPQHF.

The genes are TRBV29-1 and TRBJ2-5, with a possible D match to TRBD2 (6 bases). Trimming cost V 6 bases and J 4 bases, with 15 bases left between them. Germline CDR1 reads SQVTM; CDR2 reads ANQGSEA. This CDR3 contains 13 residues. CDR3 nucleotides: TGCAGCGTCACCCGCGGGGTAGGAGAGACCCAGTACTTC. This gives the protein CSVTRGVGETQYF.

The V gene is TRBV19, the J gene TRBJ2-7; D gene ambiguous. This CDR3 is 13 amino acids long. V dropped 4 bases and J dropped 1 base, with 8 bases sitting between them. Germline V gene sequence: CDR1 LNHDA, CDR2 SQIVND (reference sequence). DNA of the CDR3: TGTGCCAGTAGTAGAGACGGGTCCTACGAGCAGTACTTC. Translating gives CASSRDGSYEQYF.

In DNA form, the CDR3 reads TGTGCCAGCAGTGGGGGAGGGGGGACTGAAGCTTTCTTT. It encodes CASSGGGGTEAFF. The chain carries TRBV27 and TRBJ1-1; the D gene is possibly TRBD1 (6 bases). Trimming removed 5 bases from V and 5 bases from J, with 12 bases in between. The germline gives CDR1 MNHEY, CDR2 SMNVEV (reference sequence). The CDR3 runs 13 residues.

The CDR3 DNA sequence: TGTGCCAGCAGCCAGGGGGAGTACACTGAAGCTTTCTTT. Translation gives CASSQGEYTEAFF. The gene calls are TRBV11-2 and TRBJ1-1; TRBD1 agrees at 7 bases. The CDR3 covers 13 residues. V lost 5 bases and J lost 3; bases outside the gene matches: 3. Germline lookup yields CDR1 SGHAT and CDR2 FQNNGV.

V usage is TRBV7-2 and J usage is TRBJ2-2; D gene ambiguous. Trimming pared 3 bases from V and 9 bases from J, leaving 14 bases between. Per germline, CDR1 SGHTA and CDR2 FQGNSA. The CDR3 is 14 amino acids. CDR3 region: CASSLGAEFRELFF. The CDR3 DNA sequence: TGTGCCAGCAGCTTGGGCGCAGAGTTTCGGGAGCTGTTTTTT.

The chain joins TRBV7-9 to TRBJ1-6; D is undetermined. This CDR3 comprises 14 residues. The V end lost 3 bases, the J end lost 7 bases, and 10 bases lay between the germline ends. Germline V CDR1 and CDR2: SEHNR, FQNEAQ (reference sequence). The CDR3: CASSLPRGNSPLHF. DNA of the CDR3: TGTGCCAGCAGCTTGCCTCGGGGAAATTCACCCCTCCACTTT.

V usage is TRBV19 and J usage is TRBJ1-5; TRBD1 matches at 7 bases. The CDR3 is made up of 13 amino acids. Germline loops: CDR1 LNHDA, CDR2 SQIVND (reference sequence). V was pared by 10 bases and J by 4 bases, with 7 bases of the junction left unmatched. CDR3 in amino acids: CAISRDSNQPQHF. In DNA, the CDR3 is TGTGCCATAAGCCGGGACAGTAATCAGCCCCAGCATTTT.